This T cell receptor beta chain was retrieved from a study of human T cells and chemical hapten exposure (dated by TCRdb to 2020 to 2022). Regarding the study in general: The libraries were sequenced as a pool, and the TCR yield per sample differed mostly because of small variations in library volumes within the pool. The study tracked peripheral blood TCR repertoire changes in vivo during primary and secondary sensitization to the hapten diphenylcyclopropenone (DPC) in alopecia patients. Each blood RNA sample was used to sequence both TCR alpha and TCR beta chains.

This specimen's time point label, interpreted: healthy volunteer bleed at 6 weeks. Unfractionated whole blood was collected in Tempus Blood RNA tubes, and total RNA was extracted from that blood. As TCR sequencing controls, roughly 5 healthy volunteers were used, with blood taken at day 0, 2 weeks and 6 weeks. Library preparation was by RACE. Sequencing used a NextSeq 500. During library preparation, unique molecular identifiers were attached to individual cDNA molecules so that TCRs could be counted quantitatively and reproducibly. In the original analysis: The median number of TCRs per sample was roughly 94,000, ranging from roughly 23,224 to 690,600. V, J and CDR3 annotation of the TCR reads was carried out using the Decombinator software suite. For PS versus PT1 abundance plots, all samples were subsampled to the same number of TCRs (28,000). TCRs were defined as expanded if absent before sensitization and observed at least eight times at the 2-week time point. TCRdb reworked the public reads: Q25 trimming with fastp, MiXCR clone assembly, productive beta chains retained. Duplicate CDR3 protein sequences are folded into a single record with the most common DNA and genes. The V and J calls shown here were made by TCRdb, not taken from the authors' results. In all, the sample holds approximately 84,000 distinct CDR3 sequences, and over 6.5% of those were seen once. The ten biggest clones cover around 1.4% of the sample.

For this clonotype: What antigen it recognizes has not been identified. It has no much larger one-base neighbor in the sample; base qualities were not kept.

Including the terminal cysteine and phenylalanine, the CDR3 comprises 15 residues. Only the CDR3 DNA stays, 45 bases, in frame from base 1. V is clipped by 0 bases and J by 7 bases, and the sequence between their germline boundaries is 10 bases long. CDR1 and CDR2 (MNHEY, SVGAGI) derive from the germline V gene. What the study reported, not specific to this receptor: DPC sensitization did not change the number of TCRs with a frequency above 1 in 1000, and there was no evidence of changes in global repertoire structure. After repeated subsampling, changes were observed in the strength of the expansion versus patch-test correlation and in the threshold at which the correlation became significant.

Sequences were obtained from whole blood. This chain joins TRBV6-5 to TRBJ1-6; D gene: possibly TRBD1, on 5 matching bases. This TCR came from a male donor in good health. Some clones in this sample may be carry-over from other donors' samples. The CDR3 has the sequence CASSYSRGGNSPLHF. The DNA is TGTGCCAGCAGTTACTCGAGGGGCGGGAATTCACCCCTCCACTTT.